These 9 T cell receptor beta chains came from one sample sequenced in a study of early T cells in non-severe SARS-CoV-2 infection (dated by TCRdb to the early 2020s). Libraries were made using 5' RACE. TCRdb shows the sequencer as NextSeq 500. TCRdb passed the public sequencing reads through fastp at Q25 and MiXCR, retaining productive beta sequences. A single entry per CDR3 protein holds the most common genes and DNA from its merged rows. The sample yields tens of thousands of distinct CDR3 sequences; 7.5% to 9.5% were counted once. Together, the top ten hold approximately 4.4% of the sample. Specimen: whole blood. The receptors come from an adult who was a healthcare worker with PCR-confirmed SARS-CoV-2 infection or an uninfected control (not recorded which).

Only a few counts were recorded for this clonotype. This chain links TRBV6-1 with TRBJ2-7, with D possibly being TRBD1 (6 bases). Germline loops: CDR1 MNHNS, CDR2 SASEGT. V gave up 1 base and J gave up 3 bases, with 10 bases separating them. The CDR3 sequence is 14 residues long. Written as DNA, the CDR3 is TGTGCCAGCAGTGAAGGACAGGACCGCTACGAGCAGTACTTC. The encoded protein is CASSEGQDRYEQYF.

This clonotype has ten or more counts. The chain combines TRBV7-7 with TRBJ2-5; D is perhaps TRBD1 (5 bases). The CDR3 contains 15 residues. The germline V gene encodes CDR1 SSHAT and CDR2 FNYEAQ (reference sequence). The V end was cut by 5 bases, the J end by 5 bases, with 18 bases between. CDR3 loop: CASSLQGRLAETQYF. The CDR3 DNA reads TGTGCCAGCAGCCTCCAGGGCCGTCTGGCGGAGACCCAGTACTTC.

This clonotype was detected only a few times. The chain joins TRBV28 to TRBJ1-1, with TRBD1 matching over 7 bases. The CDR3 totals 15 residues. The V gene end was trimmed by 5 bases and the J gene end by 0 bases; junction bases not matched to a gene: 6. Germline V gene lookup returns CDR1 MDHEN and CDR2 SYDVKM. The CDR3: CASSPPTGLNTEAFF. The CDR3 nucleotides read TGTGCCAGCAGTCCCCCGACAGGGTTGAACACTGAAGCTTTCTTT.

This chain joins TRBV19 and TRBJ1-1; D is unclear. CDR1 and CDR2 from the germline V gene are LNHDA and SQIVND (reference sequence). The CDR3 spans 11 residues. V dropped 5 bases and J dropped 4 bases, with 5 bases sitting between them. CDR3 amino acids: CASSGSTEAFF. The CDR3 DNA reads TGTGCCAGTAGTGGGTCCACTGAAGCTTTCTTT.

The V and J genes are TRBV2 and TRBJ2-2; 10 bases are shared with TRBD1. CDR1 is SNHLY, CDR2 FYNNEI, per germline. The length of the CDR3 is 14 residues. The J segment lost 6 bases and the V segment lost 7 bases, leaving 5 bases of the junction unmatched. The CDR3 here is CASKRDRGAGELFF. In nucleotides, the CDR3 is TGTGCCAGCAAGAGGGACAGGGGAGCCGGGGAGCTGTTTTTT.

As regards this clonotype: Just one base apart from a much larger clone, this may be a read error. This chain uses TRBV6-5 with TRBJ1-6; no definite D call. The CDR3 extends over 14 amino acids. Between the trimmed V and J ends, which lost 6 bases and 7 bases, there was a span of 13 bases. Per the germline V gene, CDR1 is MNHEY and CDR2 is SVGAGI. CDR3 sequence: CASSHLVLNSPLHF. DNA of the CDR3: TGTGCCAGCAGCCACTTGGTCTTGAATTCACCCCTCCACTTT.

This clonotype showed up many times. The chain links TRBV11-2 to TRBJ2-3, with D unresolved. V was pared by 1 base and J by 2 bases, with 4 bases between. The CDR3 extends over 13 amino acids. The germline V gene encodes CDR1 SGHAT and CDR2 FQNNGV. CDR3 loop: CASSLVFTDTQYF. For the CDR3, the DNA is TGTGCCAGCAGCTTAGTGTTCACAGATACGCAGTATTTT.

This clonotype showed up just a few times. The chain joins TRBV4-1 to TRBJ1-5; possible D gene TRBD1, 6 bases. The V end was cut by 1 base, the J end by 0 bases, with 19 bases between. Germline V gene data show CDR1 as MGHRA and CDR2 as YSYEKL. This CDR3 comprises 19 residues. In nucleotides, the CDR3 is TGCGCCAGCAGCCAAGTGCTGGGCCAGGGGTCACGTAGCAATCAGCCCCAGCATTTT. Translated, it gives CASSQVLGQGSRSNQPQHF.

This clonotype was counted a few times. This chain joins TRBV6-6 and TRBJ2-7, with D unclear. Germline loops: CDR1 MNHNY, CDR2 SVGAGI (reference sequence). This CDR3 is built from 16 residues. V was cut by 4 bases and J by 2 bases, with 18 bases left in between. The CDR3 here is CASSSTTGSQPYEQYF. CDR3 DNA: TGTGCCAGCAGTTCCACCACCGGGTCTCAACCCTACGAGCAGTACTTC.